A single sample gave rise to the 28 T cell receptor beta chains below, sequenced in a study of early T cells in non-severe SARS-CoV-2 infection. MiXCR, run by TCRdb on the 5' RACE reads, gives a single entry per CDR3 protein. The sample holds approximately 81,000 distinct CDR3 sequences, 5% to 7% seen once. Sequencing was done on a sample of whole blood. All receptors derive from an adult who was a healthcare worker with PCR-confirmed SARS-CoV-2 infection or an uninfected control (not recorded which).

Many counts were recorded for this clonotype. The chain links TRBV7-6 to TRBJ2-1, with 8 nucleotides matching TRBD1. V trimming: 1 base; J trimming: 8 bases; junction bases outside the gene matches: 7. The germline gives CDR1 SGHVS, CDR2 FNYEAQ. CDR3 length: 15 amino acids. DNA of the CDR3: TGTGCCAGCAGCTTAGATGGGCAGGGGGCCGATGAGCAGTTCTTC. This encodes CASSLDGQGADEQFF.

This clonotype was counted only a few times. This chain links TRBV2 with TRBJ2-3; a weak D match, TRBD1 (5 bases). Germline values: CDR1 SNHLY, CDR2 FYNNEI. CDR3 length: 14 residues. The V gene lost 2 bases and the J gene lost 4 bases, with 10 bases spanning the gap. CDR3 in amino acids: CASSEQGYADTQYF. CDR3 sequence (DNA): TGTGCCAGCAGTGAACAGGGTTACGCAGATACGCAGTATTTT.

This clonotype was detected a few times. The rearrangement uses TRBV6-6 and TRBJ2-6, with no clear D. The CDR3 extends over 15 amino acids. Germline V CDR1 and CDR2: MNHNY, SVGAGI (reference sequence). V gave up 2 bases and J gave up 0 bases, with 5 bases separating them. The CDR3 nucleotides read TGTGCCAGCAGTTACGGTAGCTCTGGGGCCAACGTCCTGACTTTC. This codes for CASSYGSSGANVLTF.

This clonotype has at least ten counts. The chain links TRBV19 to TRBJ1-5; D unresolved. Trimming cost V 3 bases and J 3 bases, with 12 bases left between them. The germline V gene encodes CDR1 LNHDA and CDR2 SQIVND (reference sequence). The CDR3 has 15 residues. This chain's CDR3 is CASSIHVAVNQPQHF. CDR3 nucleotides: TGTGCCAGTAGTATCCACGTGGCAGTCAATCAGCCCCAGCATTTT.

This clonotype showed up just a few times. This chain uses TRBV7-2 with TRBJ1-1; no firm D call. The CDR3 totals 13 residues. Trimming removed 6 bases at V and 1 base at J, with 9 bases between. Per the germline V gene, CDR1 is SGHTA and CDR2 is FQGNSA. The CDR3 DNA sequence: TGTGCCAGCAGTCGAGACCCGAACACTGAAGCTTTCTTT. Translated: CASSRDPNTEAFF. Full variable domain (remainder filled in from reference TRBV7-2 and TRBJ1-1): GAGVSQSPSNKVTEKGKDVELRCDPISGHTALYWYRQSLGQGLEFLIYFQGNSAPDKSGLPSDRFSAERTGGSVSTLTIQRTQQEDSAVYLCASSRDPNTEAFFGQGTRLTVV.

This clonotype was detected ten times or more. The CDR3 DNA reads as TGCAGTGCTAGAGATGGAAGCGGGGGGTTCTCTAGCACAGATACGCAGTATTTT. Translating it yields CSARDGSGGFSSTDTQYF. J is TRBJ2-3 and V is TRBV20-1; 9 bases match TRBD2. The germline V gene has CDR1 DFQATT and CDR2 SNEGSKA (reference sequence). With 0 bases clipped from V and 0 bases from J, the junction kept 10 bases outside the gene matches. This CDR3 contains 18 residues.

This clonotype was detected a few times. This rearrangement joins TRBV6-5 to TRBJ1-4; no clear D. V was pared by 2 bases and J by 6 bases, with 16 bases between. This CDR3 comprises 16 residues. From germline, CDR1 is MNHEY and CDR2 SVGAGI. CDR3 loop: CASSYEFRAAYEKLFF. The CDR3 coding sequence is TGTGCCAGCAGTTACGAGTTTCGGGCAGCGTATGAAAAACTGTTTTTT.

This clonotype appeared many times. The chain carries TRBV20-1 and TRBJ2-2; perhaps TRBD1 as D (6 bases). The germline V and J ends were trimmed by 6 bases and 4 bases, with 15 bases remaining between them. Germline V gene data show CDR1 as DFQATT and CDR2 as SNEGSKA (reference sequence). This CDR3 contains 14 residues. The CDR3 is CSARRDISTGELFF. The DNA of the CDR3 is TGCAGTGCGCGCCGGGACATATCCACCGGGGAGCTGTTTTTT.

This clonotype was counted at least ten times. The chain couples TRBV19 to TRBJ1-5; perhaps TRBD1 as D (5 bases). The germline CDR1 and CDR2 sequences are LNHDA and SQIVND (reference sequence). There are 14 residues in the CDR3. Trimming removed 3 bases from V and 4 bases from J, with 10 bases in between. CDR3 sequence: CASSISRTNQPQHF. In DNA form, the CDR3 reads TGTGCCAGTAGTATCTCACGGACAAATCAGCCCCAGCATTTT. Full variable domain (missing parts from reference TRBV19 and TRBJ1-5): DGGITQSPKYLFRKEGQNVTLSCEQNLNHDAMYWYRQDPGQGLRLIYYSQIVNDFQKGDIAEGYSVSREKKESFPLTVTSAQKNPTAFYLCASSISRTNQPQHFGDGTRLSIL.

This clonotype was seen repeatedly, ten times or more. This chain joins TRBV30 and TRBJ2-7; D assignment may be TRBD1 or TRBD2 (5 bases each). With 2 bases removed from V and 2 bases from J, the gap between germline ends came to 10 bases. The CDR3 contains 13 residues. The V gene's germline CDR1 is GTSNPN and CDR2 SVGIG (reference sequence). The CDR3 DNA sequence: TGTGCCTGGAGTCGGGGCGTAGCCTACGAGCAGTACTTC. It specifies CAWSRGVAYEQYF.

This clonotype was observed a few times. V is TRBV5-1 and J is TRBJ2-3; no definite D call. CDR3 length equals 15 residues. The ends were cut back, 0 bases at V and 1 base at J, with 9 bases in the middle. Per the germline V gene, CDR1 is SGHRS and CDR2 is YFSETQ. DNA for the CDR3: TGCGCCAGCAGCTTGGAGGTCGGTGGCACAGATACGCAGTATTTT. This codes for CASSLEVGGTDTQYF.

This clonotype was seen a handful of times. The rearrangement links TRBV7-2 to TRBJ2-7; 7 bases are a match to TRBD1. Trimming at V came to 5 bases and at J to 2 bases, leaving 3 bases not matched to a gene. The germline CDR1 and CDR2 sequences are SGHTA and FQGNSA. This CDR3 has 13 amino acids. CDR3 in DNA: TGTGCCAGCAGCCACGGGACAGCCTACGAGCAGTACTTC. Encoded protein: CASSHGTAYEQYF. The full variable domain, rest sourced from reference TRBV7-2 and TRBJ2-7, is GAGVSQSPSNKVTEKGKDVELRCDPISGHTALYWYRQSLGQGLEFLIYFQGNSAPDKSGLPSDRFSAERTGGSVSTLTIQRTQQEDSAVYLCASSHGTAYEQYFGPGTRLTVT.

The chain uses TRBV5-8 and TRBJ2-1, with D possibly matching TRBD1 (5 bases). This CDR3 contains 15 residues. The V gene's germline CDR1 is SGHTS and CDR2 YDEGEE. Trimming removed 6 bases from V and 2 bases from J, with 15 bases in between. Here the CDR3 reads CASNHEGVPYNEQFF. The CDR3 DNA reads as TGTGCCAGCAACCACGAAGGGGTACCCTACAATGAGCAGTTCTTC.

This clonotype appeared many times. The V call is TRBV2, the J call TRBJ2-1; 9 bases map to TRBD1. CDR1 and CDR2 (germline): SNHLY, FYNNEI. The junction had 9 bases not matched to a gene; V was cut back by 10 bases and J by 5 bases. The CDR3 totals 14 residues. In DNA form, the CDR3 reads TGTGCCACCGCCCGGGACAGGGTGAACAATGAGCAGTTCTTC. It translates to CATARDRVNNEQFF.

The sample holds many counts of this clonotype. CDR3 residues: CATSPRGHSNQPQHF. The CDR3 region has the DNA TGTGCCACCAGCCCCCGGGGTCATAGCAATCAGCCCCAGCATTTT. The chain is built from TRBV15 and TRBJ1-5, with D hard to call. The V and J ends lost 5 bases and 0 bases respectively, with 11 bases between them. Germline V lookup: CDR1 LNHNV, CDR2 YYDKDF (reference sequence). The CDR3 is 15 residues long. Supplemented by reference TRBV15 and TRBJ1-5, the full variable domain reads DAMVIQNPRYQVTQFGKPVTLSCSQTLNHNVMYWYQQKSSQAPKLLFHYYDKDFNNEADTPDNFQSRRPNTSFCFLDIRSPGLGDTAMYLCATSPRGHSNQPQHFGDGTRLSIL.

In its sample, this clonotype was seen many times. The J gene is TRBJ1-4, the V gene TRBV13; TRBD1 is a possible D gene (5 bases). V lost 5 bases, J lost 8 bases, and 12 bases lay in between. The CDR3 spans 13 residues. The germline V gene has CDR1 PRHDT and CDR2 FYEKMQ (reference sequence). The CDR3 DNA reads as TGTGCCAGCAGCAACTCCCGGGACGAAAAACTGTTTTTT. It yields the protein CASSNSRDEKLFF.

CDR3 residues: CAIRTSGGYEQYF. The CDR3 DNA is TGTGCCATCAGAACTAGCGGAGGCTACGAGCAGTACTTC. The gene calls are TRBV10-3 and TRBJ2-7; TRBD2 matches at 8 bases. Germline trimming cut 6 bases from V and 3 bases from J; bases unmatched to any gene: 4. CDR1 is ENHRY and CDR2 is SYGVKD in the germline V gene. There are 13 residues in the CDR3.

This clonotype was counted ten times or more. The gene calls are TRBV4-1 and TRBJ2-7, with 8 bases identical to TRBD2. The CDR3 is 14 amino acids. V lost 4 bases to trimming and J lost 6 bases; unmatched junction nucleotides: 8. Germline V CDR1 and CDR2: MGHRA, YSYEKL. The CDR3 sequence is CASSPGLAGGEQYF. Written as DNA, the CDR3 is TGCGCCAGCAGCCCTGGACTAGCAGGAGGCGAGCAGTACTTC.

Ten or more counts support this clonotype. CDR3 sequence (DNA): TGTGCCAGCCACCGCCGGGGCTCCTACAATGAGCAGTTCTTC. It translates to CASHRRGSYNEQFF. This chain joins TRBV6-1 and TRBJ2-1; possible D gene TRBD2, 5 bases. This CDR3 spans 14 amino acids. Trimming cost V 8 bases and J 0 bases, with 11 bases left between them. The germline V gene encodes CDR1 MNHNS and CDR2 SASEGT.

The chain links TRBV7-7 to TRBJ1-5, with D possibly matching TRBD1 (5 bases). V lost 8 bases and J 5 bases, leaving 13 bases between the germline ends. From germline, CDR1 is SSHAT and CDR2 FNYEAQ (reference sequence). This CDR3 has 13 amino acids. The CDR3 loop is CASSQGRDQPQHF. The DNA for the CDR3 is TGTGCCAGCTCTCAGGGTAGGGATCAGCCCCAGCATTTT. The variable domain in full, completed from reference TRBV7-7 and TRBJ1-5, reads GAGVSQSPRYKVTKRGQDVTLRCDPISSHATLYWYQQALGQGPEFLTYFNYEAQPDKSGLPSDRFSAERPEGSISTLTIQRTEQRDSAMYRCASSQGRDQPQHFGDGTRLSIL.

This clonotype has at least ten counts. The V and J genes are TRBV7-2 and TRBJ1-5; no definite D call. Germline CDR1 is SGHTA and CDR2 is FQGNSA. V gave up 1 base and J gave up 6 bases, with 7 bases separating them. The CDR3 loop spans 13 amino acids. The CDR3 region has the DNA TGTGCCAGCAGCTTAGAATTCGGTCAGCCCCAGCATTTT. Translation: CASSLEFGQPQHF.

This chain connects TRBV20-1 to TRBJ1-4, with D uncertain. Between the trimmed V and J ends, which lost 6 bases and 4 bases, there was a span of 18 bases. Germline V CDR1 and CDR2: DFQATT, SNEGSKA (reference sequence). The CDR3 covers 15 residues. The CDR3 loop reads CSARSRLVVNEKLFF. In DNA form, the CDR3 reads TGCAGTGCCCGATCACGATTAGTGGTTAATGAAAAACTGTTTTTT.

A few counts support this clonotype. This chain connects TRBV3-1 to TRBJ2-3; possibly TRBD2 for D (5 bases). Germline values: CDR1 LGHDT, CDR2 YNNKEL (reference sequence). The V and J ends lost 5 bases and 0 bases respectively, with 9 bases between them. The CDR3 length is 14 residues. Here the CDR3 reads CASSTRTSTDTQYF. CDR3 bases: TGTGCCAGCAGCACCCGGACTAGCACAGATACGCAGTATTTT.

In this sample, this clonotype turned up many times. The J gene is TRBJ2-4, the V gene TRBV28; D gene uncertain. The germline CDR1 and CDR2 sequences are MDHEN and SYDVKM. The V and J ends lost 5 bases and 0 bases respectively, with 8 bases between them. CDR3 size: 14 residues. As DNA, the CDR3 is TGTGCCAGCAGTGTCAATCTAGCCAAAAACATTCAGTACTTC. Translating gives CASSVNLAKNIQYF.

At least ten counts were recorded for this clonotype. The CDR3 nucleotides are TGTGCCAGCAGCTTTACTAACTATGGCTACACCTTC. Its protein product is CASSFTNYGYTF. This chain joins TRBV7-8 and TRBJ1-2; D is unclear. Germline V lookup: CDR1 SGHVS, CDR2 FQNEAQ. V lost 3 bases, J lost 0 bases, and 2 bases lay in between. This CDR3 region has 12 residues.

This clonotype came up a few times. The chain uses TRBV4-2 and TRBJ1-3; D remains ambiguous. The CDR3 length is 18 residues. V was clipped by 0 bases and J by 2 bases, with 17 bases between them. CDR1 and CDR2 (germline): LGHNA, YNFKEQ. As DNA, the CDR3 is TGTGCCAGCAGCCAAGATCACACCGGCGCCACCGCTGGAAACACCATATATTTT. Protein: CASSQDHTGATAGNTIYF.

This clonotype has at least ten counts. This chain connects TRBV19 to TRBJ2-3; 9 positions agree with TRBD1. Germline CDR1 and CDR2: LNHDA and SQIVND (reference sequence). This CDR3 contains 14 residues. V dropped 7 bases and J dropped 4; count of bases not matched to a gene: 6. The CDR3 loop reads CASTGQGLADTQYF. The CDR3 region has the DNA TGTGCCAGTACGGGACAGGGTTTAGCAGATACGCAGTATTTT.

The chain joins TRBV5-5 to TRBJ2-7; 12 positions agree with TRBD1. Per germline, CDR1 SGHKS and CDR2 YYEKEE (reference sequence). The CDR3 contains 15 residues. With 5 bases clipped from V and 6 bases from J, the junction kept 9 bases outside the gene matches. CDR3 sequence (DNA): TGTGCCAGCAGTCCGGGACAGGGGGCGTACATCGAGCAGTACTTC. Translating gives CASSPGQGAYIEQYF.